Each of the 9 T cell receptor beta chains below was sequenced from the same sample in a study of tumor and adjacent non-tumor tissue in lung cancer (dated by TCRdb to 2016 to 2018). Bulk unsorted tissue served as the source for RNA extraction, and RNA quality was assessed using a NanoDrop ND-1000 and an Agilent 2100. The library relied on multiplex PCR. Sequencing was performed on an Illumina HiSeq 2500. TCRbeta libraries were built by three rounds of nested PCR using primers (Table S4), following protocols modified from ARM-PCR. In TCRdb, the public reads were trimmed at Q25 with fastp and aligned with MiXCR, with productive beta chains retained. Each CDR3 protein appears once, grouped with its most common genes and DNA. The sample table lists around 99,000 distinct CDR3 sequences, roughly 80% of them with a count of one. Of the sample, 37% is held by the ten largest clones. Material: lung tumor tissue. These receptors originate from a woman aged 55-70 years with non-small cell lung cancer.

For this clonotype: The junction departs from the called germline gene at one end, perhaps through a read error. The V gene is TRBV4-3, the J gene TRBJ2-7; D possibly matches TRBD1 or TRBD2 (5 bases each). The CDR3 runs 14 residues. From germline, CDR1 is LGHNA and CDR2 YSLEER. CDR3 nucleotide sequence: TGCGCCAACTGCCAATTCATCATGGGACCCGAGCAATACTTC. Protein: CANCQFIMGPEQYF.

Comments on this clonotype: A much larger clone sits a single nucleotide away, making a read error possible. The chain combines TRBV28 with TRBJ2-3; 7 bases are shared with TRBD2. Germline trimming cut 7 bases from V and 3 bases from J; bases unmatched to any gene: 13. This CDR3 comprises 16 residues. Germline CDR1 and CDR2: MDHEN and SYDVKM. The CDR3 nucleotides are TGTGCCAGCATCCTCGGGAGAGCGGGAAAGACAGATACGCAGTATTTT. It yields the protein CASILGRAGKTDTQYF.

This clonotype was seen ten or more times. This chain uses TRBV28 with TRBJ2-7, with D perhaps TRBD1 (6 bases). Looked up from germline, CDR1 is MDHEN and CDR2 is SYDVKM. V was cut by 3 bases and J by 3 bases, with 12 bases left in between. The CDR3 contains 14 residues. CDR3 protein: CASSFFQGNYEQYF. The CDR3 nucleotides are TGTGCCAGCAGTTTTTTTCAGGGGAACTACGAGCAGTACTTC. Filled out from reference TRBV28 and TRBJ2-7, the complete variable domain reads DVKVTQSSRYLVKRTGEKVFLECVQDMDHENMFWYRQDPGLGLRLIYFSYDVKMKEKGDIPEGYSVSREKKERFSLILESASTNQTSMYLCASSFFQGNYEQYFGPGTRLTVT.

Concerning this clonotype: One junction end does not reproduce the germline sequence, and a read error may be involved. The chain links TRBV6-5 to TRBJ2-3; D remains ambiguous. Germline CDR1 reads MNHEY; CDR2 reads SVGAGI. The length of the CDR3 is 13 residues. The CDR3 region has the DNA TGTGTCAGCAGTTACCCCGTCACAGAAACGCAGTATTTT. Amino acid sequence: CVSSYPVTETQYF.

In regard to this clonotype: An end of the junction does not agree with germline; a read error may underlie this. The J gene is TRBJ2-2, the V gene TRBV19; possibly TRBD2 for D (6 bases). Germline-derived CDR1 and CDR2 are LNHDA and SQIVND (reference sequence). The CDR3 has 16 residues. CDR3 amino acids: CASSINGLSNTGERFF. In DNA form, the CDR3 reads TGTGCCAGTAGTATTAATGGACTATCGAACACCGGGGAGCGGTTTTTT.

This rearrangement joins TRBV11-2 to TRBJ2-7; the D gene is possibly TRBD2 (5 bases). The CDR3 consists of 13 residues. Germline V gene lookup returns CDR1 SGHAT and CDR2 FQNNGV. The V end lost 9 bases, the J end lost 7 bases, and 19 bases lay between the germline ends. The DNA for the CDR3 is TGTGCCAGTAGCCACGAACCTTCGGGGGAGCAGTACTTC. It codes for CASSHEPSGEQYF.

Sample share makes this clonotype medium-sized. V is TRBV11-1 and J is TRBJ2-1; 9 positions agree with TRBD1. Germline V gives CDR1 SGHAT, CDR2 FQDESV (reference sequence). V trimming: 3 bases; J trimming: 8 bases; junction bases outside the gene matches: 5. The CDR3 is 14 residues long. This CDR3 reads CASSLDGDRDEQFF. CDR3 in DNA: TGTGCCAGCAGCTTGGATGGGGACAGGGATGAGCAGTTCTTC.

This clonotype showed up many times. J is TRBJ2-1 and V is TRBV20-1; 8 bases are shared with TRBD2. Germline values: CDR1 DFQATT, CDR2 SNEGSKA (reference sequence). The CDR3 consists of 14 residues. V lost 5 bases, J lost 7 bases, and 10 bases stayed unmatched. CDR3 protein: CSAPPRGGLNEQFF. In DNA, the CDR3 is TGCAGTGCTCCTCCCCGGGGGGGGTTAAATGAGCAGTTCTTC.

Concerning this clonotype: A junction boundary mismatches the germline segment, possibly from a read error. The rearrangement links TRBV12-3 or TRBV12-4 to TRBJ2-5, with 9 bases lining up with TRBD2. The CDR3 sequence is 16 residues long. The CDR3 nucleotides read TGTGGCAGCAGTTCCGATCGAGGAGCGGGGGGAGAGACCCAGTACTTC. Its protein is CGSSSDRGAGGETQYF.